One sample yielded the 16 T cell receptor beta chains listed below, sequenced in a study of healthy donors' naive CD4 and CD8 T cells. TCR libraries were built from approximately 0.45 ug of total RNA by linear amplification. TCRdb reanalysed the reads using MiXCR and keeps one entry per CDR3 protein. The table records 200,000 or so distinct CDR3 sequences, 65% to 80% of them present only once. Sequenced: naive CD4+ and CD8+ T cells sorted from blood, pooled from several donors. The receptor set was obtained from a pool of human donors in good health; the sample pools cells from several healthy donors.

The rearrangement uses TRBV19 and TRBJ1-1, with D unresolved. The CDR3 is 15 amino acids. The germline V gene encodes CDR1 LNHDA and CDR2 SQIVND (reference sequence). V lost 4 bases to trimming and J lost 6 bases, with 18 bases between them. As DNA, the CDR3 is TGTGCCAGTAGTACACACCGGGAGACGAGGCCTGAAGCTTTCTTT. Translated: CASSTHRETRPEAFF.

This clonotype was counted a few times. V usage is TRBV6-2 or TRBV6-3 and J usage is TRBJ2-7; no firm D call. This CDR3 has 13 residues. Germline values: CDR1 MNHEY, CDR2 SVGEGT. V was trimmed by 0 bases and J by 2 bases, leaving 5 bases between them. CDR3 in DNA: TGTGCCAGCAGTTACTCCGAGGCCTACGAGCAGTACTTC. This encodes CASSYSEAYEQYF.

The chain combines TRBV12-5 with TRBJ1-3; no clear D. Trimming cost V 0 bases and J 1 base, with 16 bases left between them. The germline gives CDR1 LGHNT, CDR2 FRNRAP. The CDR3 spans 18 residues. This chain's CDR3 is CASGLVRVGQPSGNTIYF. The CDR3 bases are TGTGCTAGTGGTTTGGTACGTGTCGGGCAACCTTCTGGAAACACCATATATTTT.

The V call is TRBV5-1, the J call TRBJ2-7; D not certain. This CDR3 has 15 amino acids. Germline CDR1 SGHRS, CDR2 YFSETQ. V was trimmed by 0 bases and J by 0 bases, leaving 10 bases between them. CDR3 DNA: TGCGCCAGCAGCTTGGACCTGTTAAGCTCCTACGAGCAGTACTTC. It is translated as CASSLDLLSSYEQYF.

In its sample, this clonotype was seen once. One end of the junction fails to match germline, which may point to a read error. The rearrangement uses TRBV6-2 or TRBV6-3 and TRBJ2-1; D is ambiguous. Germline V gene lookup returns CDR1 MNHEY and CDR2 SVGEGT. The CDR3 is 11 residues long. The DNA of the CDR3 is TGTGCCAGCAGTCACTCCTATGAGCAGTTCTTC. This codes for CASSHSYEQFF.

The chain links TRBV10-3 to TRBJ1-5; tentatively, D is TRBD1 (6 bases). The germline V gene encodes CDR1 ENHRY and CDR2 SYGVKD. The CDR3 sequence is 13 residues long. The ends were cut back, 6 bases at V and 4 bases at J, with 10 bases in the middle. CDR3 protein: CAIRTGTNQPQHF. CDR3 nucleotide sequence: TGTGCCATCAGAACAGGGACTAATCAGCCCCAGCATTTT.

V and J are TRBV7-9 and TRBJ1-1; 7 nucleotides agree with TRBD1. V lost 4 bases to trimming and J lost 2 bases; unmatched junction nucleotides: 7. This CDR3 comprises 15 residues. Germline assignment: CDR1 SEHNR and CDR2 FQNEAQ (reference sequence). The CDR3 nucleotides are TGTGCCAGCAGCTACCACAGGGGTAGTAACACTGAAGCTTTCTTT. Translated, it gives CASSYHRGSNTEAFF.

This clonotype has just a few counts. The V gene is TRBV29-1, the J gene TRBJ2-4, with 10 bases lining up with TRBD1. The CDR3 totals 14 residues. Trimming took 5 bases from V and 3 from J; bases not matched to a gene: 4. CDR1 is SQVTM, CDR2 ANQGSEA, per germline. The CDR3 DNA is TGCAGCGTTAGGACAGGGGGTGTCAAAAACATTCAGTACTTC. Its protein is CSVRTGGVKNIQYF. Drawing the rest from reference TRBV29-1 and TRBJ2-4, the complete variable domain is SAVISQKPSRDICQRGTSLTIQCQVDSQVTMMFWYRQQPGQSLTLIATANQGSEATYESGFVIDKFPISRPNLTFSTLTVSNMSPEDSSIYLCSVRTGGVKNIQYFGAGTRLSVL.

The V call is TRBV27, the J call TRBJ2-1; a weak D match, TRBD2 (5 bases). Germline V gene sequence: CDR1 MNHEY, CDR2 SMNVEV (reference sequence). CDR3 length: 13 residues. The V end lost 7 bases, the J end lost 2 bases, and 9 bases lay between the germline ends. CDR3 residues: CASKPSPYNEQFF. In DNA form, the CDR3 reads TGTGCCAGCAAACCTAGCCCCTACAATGAGCAGTTCTTC.

The chain recombines TRBV6-5 with TRBJ2-3; D is perhaps TRBD1 (5 bases). There are 13 residues in the CDR3. The V gene lost 5 bases and the J gene lost 0 bases, with 6 bases spanning the gap. The germline V gene has CDR1 MNHEY and CDR2 SVGAGI. For the CDR3, the DNA is TGTGCCAGCAGTGACAGAAGCACAGATACGCAGTATTTT. As protein: CASSDRSTDTQYF.

The rearrangement uses TRBV29-1 and TRBJ2-3, with TRBD2 as a possible D gene (6 bases). This CDR3 is built from 12 residues. Trimming cost V 7 bases and J 4 bases, with 12 bases left between them. Germline V CDR1 and CDR2: SQVTM, ANQGSEA. CDR3 sequence: CSGDSGADTQYF. CDR3 DNA: TGCAGCGGTGACTCGGGGGCAGATACGCAGTATTTT.

V is TRBV30 and J is TRBJ2-3, with a possible D match to TRBD2 (5 bases). The length of the CDR3 is 12 residues. V lost 8 bases, J lost 6 bases, and 15 bases lay in between. Germline V CDR1 and CDR2: GTSNPN, SVGIG (reference sequence). The CDR3 region is CARTLDSDTQYF. The CDR3 DNA reads as TGTGCCCGAACCCTGGACTCGGATACGCAGTATTTT.

The J gene is TRBJ2-2, the V gene TRBV6-5; D remains ambiguous. Germline V lookup: CDR1 MNHEY, CDR2 SVGAGI. V was clipped by 8 bases and J by 6 bases, with 13 bases between them. There are 13 residues in the CDR3. CDR3 DNA sequence: TGTGCCAGCGGAACCCATCGGTCCGGGGAGCTGTTTTTT. It codes for CASGTHRSGELFF.

This clonotype was counted between two and nine times. The chain combines TRBV6-5 with TRBJ2-7, with D perhaps TRBD1 or TRBD2 (5 bases each). This CDR3 region has 16 residues. From germline, CDR1 is MNHEY and CDR2 SVGAGI. V lost 4 bases and J lost 1, with 17 bases in between. The CDR3 loop reads CASSLVGTEPSYEQYF. CDR3 in DNA: TGTGCCAGCAGTTTAGTAGGGACGGAGCCTTCCTACGAGCAGTACTTC.

The sample holds a few counts of this clonotype. This chain uses TRBV6-5 with TRBJ2-7; D gene uncertain. The V gene lost 0 bases and the J gene lost 2 bases, with 8 bases spanning the gap. The CDR3 contains 14 residues. Germline V gives CDR1 MNHEY, CDR2 SVGAGI. The chain's CDR3 is CASSYSRTAYEQYV. DNA for the CDR3: TGTGCCAGCAGTTACTCGCGGACCGCCTACGAGCAGTACGTC.

The chain recombines TRBV29-1 with TRBJ2-3; D possibly corresponds to TRBD1 (6 bases). The V end was cut by 8 bases, the J end by 2 bases, with 11 bases between. Per the germline V gene, CDR1 is SQVTM and CDR2 is ANQGSEA. The CDR3 spans 12 residues. CDR3 sequence (DNA): TGCAGCCACTCAGGGGACACAGATACGCAGTATTTT. It codes for CSHSGDTDTQYF.